A selection of T cell receptor beta chains follows, all from one sample in a study of blood T cell repertoires in COVID-19. TCRdb keeps only in-frame clones here, not all; method: immunoSEQ multiplex PCR. This sample has 200,000 to 300,000 clones, with roughly 88% found just once. Sequenced: peripheral blood. These TCRs come from a man aged 35-49 years with acute or convalescent COVID-19. The CDR3 runs from the conserved cysteine through the conserved F or W. Fields, in order: CDR3 protein, CDR3 DNA, V gene, D gene, J gene, clone size. D genes are given only for firm matches. A clone size is listed for some rows: how often the clone was seen (once, few, many), or a class if it is expanded.

CAWRRPGTSNEQFF TGTGCCTGGCGGCGTCCCGGGACTAGTAATGAGCAGTTCTTC TRBV30 TRBD2 TRBJ2-1 .
CASSFTGGAAFF TGTGCCAGCAGCTTTACAGGGGGCGCCGCTTTCTTT TRBV7-2 TRBD1 TRBJ1-1 .
CSASSRGTGGSSSYGYTF TGCAGTGCTAGTAGTCGCGGGACAGGGGGTAGCAGCAGCTATGGCTACACCTTC TRBV20-1 TRBD1 TRBJ1-2 .
CASSPPGRKYGYTF TGTGCCAGCTCACCACCCGGCAGGAAGTATGGCTACACCTTC TRBV18 . TRBJ1-2 .
CASSWGGNEQFF TGCGCCAGCAGCTGGGGGGGCAATGAGCAGTTCTTC TRBV5-1 TRBD2 TRBJ2-1 .
CSVAPDRPTGELFF TGCAGCGTTGCCCCGGACAGGCCCACCGGGGAGCTGTTTTTT TRBV29-1 TRBD1 TRBJ2-2 .
CASSQLGSGNTIYF TGCGCCAGCAGCCAACTCGGCTCTGGAAACACCATATATTTT TRBV4-1 . TRBJ1-3 .
CASSIWTGVSVGRMNTEAFF TGTGCCAGTAGTATCTGGACAGGGGTTTCAGTTGGCAGAATGAACACTGAAGCTTTCTTT TRBV19 TRBD1 TRBJ1-1 .
CASSSGQGHQETQYF TGTGCCAGCAGCTCGGGACAGGGGCACCAAGAGACCCAGTACTTC TRBV9 TRBD1 TRBJ2-5 many
CASSLTTRTGRMHF TGTGCCAGCAGTTTAACGACCCGGACAGGCCGAATGCACTTC TRBV28 TRBD1 TRBJ2-7 .